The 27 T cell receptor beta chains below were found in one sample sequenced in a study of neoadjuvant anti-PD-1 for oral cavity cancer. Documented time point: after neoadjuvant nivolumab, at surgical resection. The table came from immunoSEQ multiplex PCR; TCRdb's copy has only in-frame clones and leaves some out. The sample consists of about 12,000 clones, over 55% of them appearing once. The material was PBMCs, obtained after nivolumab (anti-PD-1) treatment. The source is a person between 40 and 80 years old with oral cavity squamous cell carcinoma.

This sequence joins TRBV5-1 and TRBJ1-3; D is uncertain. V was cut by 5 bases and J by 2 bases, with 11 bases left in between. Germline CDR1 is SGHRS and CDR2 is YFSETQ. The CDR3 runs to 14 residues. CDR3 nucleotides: TGCGCCAGCAGGTCGGAGGGCCCTGGAAACACCATATATTTT. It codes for CASRSEGPGNTIYF.

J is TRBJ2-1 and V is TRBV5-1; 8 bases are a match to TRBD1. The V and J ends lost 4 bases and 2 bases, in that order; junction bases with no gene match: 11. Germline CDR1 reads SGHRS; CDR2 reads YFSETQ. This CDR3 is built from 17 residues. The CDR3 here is CASSKSRTGRTYNEQFF. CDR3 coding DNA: TGCGCCAGCAGCAAGAGTCGGACAGGGCGAACCTACAATGAGCAGTTCTTC.

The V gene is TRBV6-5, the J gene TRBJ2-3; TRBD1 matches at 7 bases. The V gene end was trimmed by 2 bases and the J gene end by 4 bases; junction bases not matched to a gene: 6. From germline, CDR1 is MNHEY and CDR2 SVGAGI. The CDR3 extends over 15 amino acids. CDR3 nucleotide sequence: TGTGCCAGCAGTTACACAGATCAGGGGGCAGATACGCAGTATTTT. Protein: CASSYTDQGADTQYF.

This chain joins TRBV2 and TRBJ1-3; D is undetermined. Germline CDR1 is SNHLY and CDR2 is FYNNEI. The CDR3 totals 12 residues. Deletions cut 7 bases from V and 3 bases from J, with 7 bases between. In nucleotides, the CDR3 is TGTGCCAGCACATTACTTGGAAACACCATATATTTT. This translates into CASTLLGNTIYF.

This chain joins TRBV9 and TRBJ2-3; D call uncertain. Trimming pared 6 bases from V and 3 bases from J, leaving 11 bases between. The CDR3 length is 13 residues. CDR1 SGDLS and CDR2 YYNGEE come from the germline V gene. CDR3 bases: TGTGCCAGCAACGAGATAAATACAGATACGCAGTATTTT. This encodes CASNEINTDTQYF.

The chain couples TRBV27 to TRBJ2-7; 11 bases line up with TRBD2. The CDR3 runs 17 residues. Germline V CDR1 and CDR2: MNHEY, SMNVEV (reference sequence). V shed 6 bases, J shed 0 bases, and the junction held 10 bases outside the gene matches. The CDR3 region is CASRRQGLADASYEQYF. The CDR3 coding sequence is TGTGCCAGCAGGAGACAGGGACTAGCGGATGCCTCCTACGAGCAGTACTTC.

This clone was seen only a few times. In DNA, the CDR3 is TGTGCCAGCAGCCCTAACGGGAGGGCAGGGGGCAAGTTCTTC. It codes for CASSPNGRAGGKFF. The chain combines TRBV5-8 with TRBJ2-1; D could derive from TRBD1 or TRBD2 (8 bases each). The CDR3 is made up of 14 amino acids. Between the trimmed V and J ends, which lost 4 bases and 14 bases, there was a span of 22 bases. Looked up from germline, CDR1 is SGHTS and CDR2 is YDEGEE.

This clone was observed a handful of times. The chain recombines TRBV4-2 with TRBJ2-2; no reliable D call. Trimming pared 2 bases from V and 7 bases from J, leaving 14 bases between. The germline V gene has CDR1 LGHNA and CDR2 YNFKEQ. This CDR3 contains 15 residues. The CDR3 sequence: CASSQLTAGNGELFF. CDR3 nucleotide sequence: TGTGCCAGCAGCCAATTGACTGCCGGCAACGGGGAGCTGTTTTTT.

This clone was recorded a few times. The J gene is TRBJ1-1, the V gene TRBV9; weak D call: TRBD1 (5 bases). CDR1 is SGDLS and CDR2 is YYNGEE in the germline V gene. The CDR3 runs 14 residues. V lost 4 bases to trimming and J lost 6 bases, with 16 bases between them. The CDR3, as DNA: TGTGCCAGCAGCCCCCAGGCCCGGGGGGCTGAAGCTTTCTTT. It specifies CASSPQARGAEAFF.

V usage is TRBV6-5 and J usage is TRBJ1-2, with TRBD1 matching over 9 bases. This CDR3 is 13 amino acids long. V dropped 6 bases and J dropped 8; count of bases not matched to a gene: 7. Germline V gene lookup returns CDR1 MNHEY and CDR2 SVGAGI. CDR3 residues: CASSPGTGFGYTF. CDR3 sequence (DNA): TGTGCCAGCAGCCCCGGGACAGGGTTCGGCTACACCTTC.

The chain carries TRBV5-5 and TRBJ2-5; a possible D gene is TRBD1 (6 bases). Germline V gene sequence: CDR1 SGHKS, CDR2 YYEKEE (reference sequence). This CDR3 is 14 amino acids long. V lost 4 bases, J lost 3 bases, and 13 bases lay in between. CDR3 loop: CASSPRGGKETQYF. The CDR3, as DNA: TGTGCCAGCAGCCCCAGGGGTGGGAAAGAGACCCAGTACTTC.

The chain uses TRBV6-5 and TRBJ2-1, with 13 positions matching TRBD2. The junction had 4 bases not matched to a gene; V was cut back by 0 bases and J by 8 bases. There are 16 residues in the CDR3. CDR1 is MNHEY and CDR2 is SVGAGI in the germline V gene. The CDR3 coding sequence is TGTGCCAGCAGTTACTCGACTAGCGGGAGGAGGTATGAGCAGTTCTTC. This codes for CASSYSTSGRRYEQFF.

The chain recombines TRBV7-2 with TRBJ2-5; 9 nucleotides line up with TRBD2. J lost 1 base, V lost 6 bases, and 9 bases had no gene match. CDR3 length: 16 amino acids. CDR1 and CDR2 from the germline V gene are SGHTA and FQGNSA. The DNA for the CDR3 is TGTGCCAGCAGGGCTGGGGCTAGCGGGATCCAAGAGACCCAGTACTTC. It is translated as CASRAGASGIQETQYF. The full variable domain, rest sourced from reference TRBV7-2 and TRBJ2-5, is GAGVSQSPSNKVTEKGKDVELRCDPISGHTALYWYRQSLGQGLEFLIYFQGNSAPDKSGLPSDRFSAERTGGSVSTLTIQRTQQEDSAVYLCASRAGASGIQETQYFGPGTRLLVL.

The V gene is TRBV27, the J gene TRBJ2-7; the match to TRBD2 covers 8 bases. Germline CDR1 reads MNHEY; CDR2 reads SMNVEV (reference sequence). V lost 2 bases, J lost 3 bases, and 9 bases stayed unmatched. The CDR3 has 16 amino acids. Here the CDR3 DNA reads TGTGCCAGCAGTTTAGGGAGCGGGAGACTTAGCTACGAGCAGTACTTC. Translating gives CASSLGSGRLSYEQYF.

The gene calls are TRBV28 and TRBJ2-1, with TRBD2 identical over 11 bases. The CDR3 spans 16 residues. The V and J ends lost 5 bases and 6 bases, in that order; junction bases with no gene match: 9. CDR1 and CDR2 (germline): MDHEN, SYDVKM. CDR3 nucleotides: TGTGCCAGCAGTCCCCCCCTAGCGGGAGGAATCAATGAGCAGTTCTTC. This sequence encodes CASSPPLAGGINEQFF.

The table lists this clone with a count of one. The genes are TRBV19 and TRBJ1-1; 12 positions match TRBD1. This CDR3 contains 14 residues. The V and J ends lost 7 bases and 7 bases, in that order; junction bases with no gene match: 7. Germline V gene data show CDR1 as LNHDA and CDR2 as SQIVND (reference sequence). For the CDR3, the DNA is TGTGCCAGTACTAGGGACAGGGGGCGAAATGAAGCTTTCTTT. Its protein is CASTRDRGRNEAFF.

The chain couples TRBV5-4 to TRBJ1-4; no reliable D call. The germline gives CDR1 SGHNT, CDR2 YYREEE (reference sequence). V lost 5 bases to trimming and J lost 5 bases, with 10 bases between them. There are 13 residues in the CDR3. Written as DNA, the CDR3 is TGTGCCAGCAGGGACCGAGAGAATGAAAAACTGTTTTTT. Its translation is CASRDRENEKLFF.

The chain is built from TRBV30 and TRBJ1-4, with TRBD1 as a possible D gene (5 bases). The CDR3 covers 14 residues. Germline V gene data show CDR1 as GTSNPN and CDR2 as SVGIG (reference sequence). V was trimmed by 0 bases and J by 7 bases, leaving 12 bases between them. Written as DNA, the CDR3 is TGTGCCTGGAGTGTCCCCGGGACGGGTGAAAAACTGTTTTTT. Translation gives CAWSVPGTGEKLFF. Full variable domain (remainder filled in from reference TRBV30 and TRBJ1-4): SQTIHQWPATLVQPVGSPLSLECTVEGTSNPNLYWYRQAAGRGLQLLFYSVGIGQISSEVPQNLSASRPQDRQFILSSKKLLLSDSGFYLCAWSVPGTGEKLFFGSGTQLSVL.

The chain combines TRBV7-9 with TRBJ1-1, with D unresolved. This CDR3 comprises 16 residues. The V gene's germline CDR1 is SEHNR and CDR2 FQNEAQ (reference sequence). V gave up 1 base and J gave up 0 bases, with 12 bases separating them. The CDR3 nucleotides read TGTGCCAGCAGCTTAGGGTCGGTCAGGTTGAACACTGAAGCTTTCTTT. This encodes CASSLGSVRLNTEAFF.

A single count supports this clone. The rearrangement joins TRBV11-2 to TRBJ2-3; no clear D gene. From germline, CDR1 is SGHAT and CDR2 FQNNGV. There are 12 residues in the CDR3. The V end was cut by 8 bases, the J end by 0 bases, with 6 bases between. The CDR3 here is CASSSSTDTQYF. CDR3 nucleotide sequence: TGTGCCAGCTCCTCTAGCACAGATACGCAGTATTTT.

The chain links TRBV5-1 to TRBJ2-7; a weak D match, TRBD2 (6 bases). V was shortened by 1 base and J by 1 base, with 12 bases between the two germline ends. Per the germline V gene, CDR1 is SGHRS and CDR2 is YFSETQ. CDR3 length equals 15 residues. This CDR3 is CASSLLAGRSYEQYF. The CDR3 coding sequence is TGCGCCAGCAGCTTGCTGGCAGGGAGGTCCTACGAGCAGTACTTC.

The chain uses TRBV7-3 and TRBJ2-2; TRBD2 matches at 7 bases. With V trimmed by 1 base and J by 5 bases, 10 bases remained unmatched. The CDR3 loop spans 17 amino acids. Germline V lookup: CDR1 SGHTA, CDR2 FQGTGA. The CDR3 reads CASSLMMRETGTGELFF. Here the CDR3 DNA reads TGTGCCAGCAGCTTAATGATGCGGGAGACTGGAACCGGGGAGCTGTTTTTT.

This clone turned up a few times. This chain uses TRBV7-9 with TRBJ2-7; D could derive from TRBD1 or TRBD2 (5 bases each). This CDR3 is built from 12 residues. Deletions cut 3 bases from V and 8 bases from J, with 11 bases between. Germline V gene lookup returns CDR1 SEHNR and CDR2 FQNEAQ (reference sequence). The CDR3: CASSFGADKQYF. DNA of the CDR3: TGTGCCAGCAGCTTTGGAGCGGACAAGCAGTACTTC. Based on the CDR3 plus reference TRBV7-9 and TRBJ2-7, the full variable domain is DTGVSQNPRHKITKRGQNVTFRCDPISEHNRLYWYRQTLGQGPEFLTYFQNEAQLEKSRLLSDRFSAERPKGSFSTLEIQRTEQGDSAMYLCASSFGADKQYFGPGTRLTVT.

CDR3 loop: CASSQDQGVNTEAFF. The CDR3 DNA is TGCGCCAGCAGCCAAGATCAGGGAGTAAACACTGAAGCTTTCTTT. The J gene is TRBJ1-1, the V gene TRBV4-1; TRBD1 might be the D (5 bases). Trimming took off 0 bases at V and 2 bases at J, with 10 bases between the two ends. The CDR3 is made up of 15 amino acids. Germline CDR1 reads MGHRA; CDR2 reads YSYEKL.

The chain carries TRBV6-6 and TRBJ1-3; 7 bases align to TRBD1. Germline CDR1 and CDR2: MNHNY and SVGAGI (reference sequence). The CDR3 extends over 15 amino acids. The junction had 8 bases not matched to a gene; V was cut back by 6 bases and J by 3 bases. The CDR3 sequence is CASRETGVGGNTIYF. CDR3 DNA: TGTGCCAGCAGGGAAACAGGGGTTGGTGGAAACACCATATATTTT.

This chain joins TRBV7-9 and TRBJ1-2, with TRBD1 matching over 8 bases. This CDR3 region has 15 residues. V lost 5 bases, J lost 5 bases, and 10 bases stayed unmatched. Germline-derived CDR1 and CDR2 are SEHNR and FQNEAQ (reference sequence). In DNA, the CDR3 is TGTGCCAGCAGCCGTCATCAGGGGGCGCGTTATGGCTACACCTTC. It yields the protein CASSRHQGARYGYTF.

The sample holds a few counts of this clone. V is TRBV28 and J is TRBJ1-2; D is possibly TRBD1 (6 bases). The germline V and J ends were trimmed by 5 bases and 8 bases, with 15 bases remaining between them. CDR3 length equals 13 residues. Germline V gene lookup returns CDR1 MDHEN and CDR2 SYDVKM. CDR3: CASSPGGLRGYTF. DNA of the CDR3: TGTGCCAGCAGTCCCGGGGGCTTAAGAGGCTACACCTTC.